Listed here are 20 T cell receptor beta chains from one sample, sequenced in a study of Graves' ophthalmopathy and Graves' hyperthyroidism (dated by TCRdb to between 2017 and 2018). The data were produced on an Illumina HiSeq 2000. For repertoire sequencing, the TCR beta CDR3 regions were amplified from RNA transcripts. HTBI primers and the Qiagen OneStep RT-PCR kit were used in a first-round RT-PCR, which was followed by a second-round multiplex PCR, size selection and purification. TCRdb trimmed public reads at Q25 via fastp, called clones via MiXCR and kept in-frame beta chains. Every CDR3 protein is listed once, alongside the most common genes and DNA of its rows. The sample records 900,000 to 1,200,000 distinct CDR3 sequences, around a third of which are singletons. The ten largest account for 11% of the sample. Sequencing was done on a sample of peripheral blood or thyroid tissue (not recorded which). The origin of the receptors is an adult man with Graves' hyperthyroidism.

A single count supports this clonotype. This rearrangement joins TRBV7-9 to TRBJ1-5; a weak D match, TRBD1 (5 bases). Germline V gene sequence: CDR1 SEHNR, CDR2 FQNEAQ (reference sequence). The CDR3 loop spans 16 amino acids. Trimming took 5 bases from V and 0 from J, leaving 14 bases between them. The CDR3 loop is CASSPRGPYSNQPQHF. The DNA for the CDR3 is TGTGCCAGCAGCCCCCGGGGACCATATAGCAATCAGCCCCAGCATTTT.

CDR3 in amino acids: CASGASGTAPNYGYTF. The CDR3 nucleotides read TGCGCCAGCGGTGCCTCCGGGACAGCTCCGAACTATGGCTACACCTTC. The rearrangement joins TRBV10-2 to TRBJ1-2; 7 positions agree with TRBD1. The germline CDR1 and CDR2 sequences are WSHSY and SAAADI. Trimming removed 8 bases from V and 2 bases from J; junction bases left unmatched: 14. CDR3 size: 16 residues.

This clonotype was recorded many times. The chain combines TRBV6-5 with TRBJ2-5; 9 nucleotides match TRBD1. The germline V gene has CDR1 MNHEY and CDR2 SVGAGI. The CDR3 sequence is 13 residues long. Trimming at V came to 8 bases and at J to 4 bases, leaving 5 bases not matched to a gene. CDR3 sequence: CASAGQGAETQYF. DNA for the CDR3: TGTGCCAGCGCGGGACAGGGCGCAGAGACCCAGTACTTC.

The chain has TRBV29-1 and TRBJ2-5; perhaps TRBD2 as D (6 bases). V shed 3 bases and J shed 4 bases, with 9 bases lying between them. CDR3 length: 12 residues. Germline V gene lookup returns CDR1 SQVTM and CDR2 ANQGSEA. DNA for the CDR3: TGCAGCGTTGAGGGCGGGGCAGAGACCCAGTACTTC. Translating gives CSVEGGAETQYF.

The CDR3 sequence: CSYSSGLDGEQYF. CDR3 DNA sequence: TGCAGTTACTCGTCAGGGTTGGATGGCGAGCAGTACTTC. This chain uses TRBV29-1 with TRBJ2-7, with D perhaps matching TRBD1 (5 bases). Germline-derived CDR1 and CDR2 are SQVTM and ANQGSEA. The CDR3 runs 13 residues.

With respect to this clonotype: Given a much more abundant clone one base away, this may be a read error. This rearrangement joins TRBV7-2 to TRBJ2-7; the match to TRBD2 covers 9 bases. The CDR3 has 14 amino acids. CDR1 is SGHTA and CDR2 is FQGNSA in the germline V gene. For the CDR3, the DNA is TGTGCCAGCAGCCTCGTGGCGGGAGGGGGCGAGGAGTACTTC. Protein sequence: CASSLVAGGGEEYF.

The chain combines TRBV10-2 with TRBJ1-5; D gene ambiguous. The CDR3 consists of 13 residues. CDR1 WSHSY and CDR2 SAAADI come from the germline V gene. V lost 8 bases and J 3 bases, leaving 11 bases between the germline ends. The CDR3 DNA sequence: TGCGCCAGCCGGGAGCCGATCAATCAGCCCCAGCATTTT. It specifies CASREPINQPQHF.

A word on this clonotype: This could be a read error, since a much larger clone is one nucleotide away. Lacking the conserved final phenylalanine or tryptophan, this CDR3 likely reflects a read error. The chain recombines TRBV14 with TRBJ1-2; 11 nucleotides match TRBD1. The CDR3 spans 15 residues. Unmatched junction bases numbered 6, after V lost 5 bases and J lost 4 bases. The germline V gene has CDR1 SGHDN and CDR2 FVKESK. The CDR3, as DNA: TGTGCCAGCAGCGACCGGACAGGGGGCGCCTATGGCTACACCCTC. Translated: CASSDRTGGAYGYTL.

This clonotype has just a few counts. The chain carries TRBV7-9 and TRBJ2-3; D remains unclear. The CDR3 has 14 residues. Trimming removed 3 bases from V and 0 bases from J, with 7 bases in between. CDR1 and CDR2 from the germline V gene are SEHNR and FQNEAQ (reference sequence). The CDR3 DNA is TGTGCCAGCAGCTTTGGGGTTAGCACAGATACGCAGTATTTT. Amino acid sequence: CASSFGVSTDTQYF.

The chain has TRBV12-5 and TRBJ1-1; 7 bases map to TRBD1. The CDR3 sequence is 14 residues long. After removal of 6 bases from V and 1 base from J, the junction contained 5 bases not matched to a gene. Germline loops: CDR1 LGHNT, CDR2 FRNRAP. The CDR3 reads CASGRGPTNTEAFF. In nucleotides, the CDR3 is TGTGCTAGTGGAAGGGGGCCCACGAACACTGAAGCTTTCTTT.

The sample holds a few counts of this clonotype. The chain has TRBV5-1 and TRBJ1-6; D remains ambiguous. Germline V gives CDR1 SGHRS, CDR2 YFSETQ. This CDR3 contains 16 residues. V lost 2 bases and J lost 2, with 11 bases in between. CDR3 nucleotide sequence: TGCGCCAGCAGCTTAGGCCTGAAAACCTATAATTCACCCCTCCACTTT. Translated: CASSLGLKTYNSPLHF. Supplemented by reference TRBV5-1 and TRBJ1-6, the full variable domain reads KAGVTQTPRYLIKTRGQQVTLSCSPISGHRSVSWYQQTPGQGLQFLFEYFSETQRNKGNFPGRFSGRQFSNSRSEMNVSTLELGDSALYLCASSLGLKTYNSPLHFGNGTRLTVT.

This chain links TRBV29-1 with TRBJ2-5; D is perhaps TRBD2 (5 bases). The CDR3 consists of 11 residues. The V and J ends lost 8 bases and 4 bases respectively, with 11 bases between them. Germline V lookup: CDR1 SQVTM, CDR2 ANQGSEA. CDR3 coding DNA: TGCAGCTTAGACGGACTAGAGACCCAGTACTTC. Protein: CSLDGLETQYF.

This clonotype was detected once. This could be a read error, since a much larger clone is one nucleotide away. The J gene is TRBJ1-1, the V gene TRBV5-6, with 7 bases fitting TRBD1. This CDR3 spans 14 amino acids. CDR1 is SGHDT and CDR2 is YYEEEE in the germline V gene. The CDR3 here is CASRDDRVGTETFF. The CDR3 nucleotides read TGTGCCAGCAGAGACGACAGGGTAGGGACTGAAACTTTCTTT.

CDR3 in DNA: TGTGCCATCACTCGGGGCCAGCCCCAGCATTTT. Translation gives CAITRGQPQHF. J is TRBJ1-5 and V is TRBV10-3; perhaps TRBD1 as D (5 bases). V was clipped by 7 bases and J by 7 bases, with 8 bases between them. CDR3 length equals 11 residues. Germline lookup yields CDR1 ENHRY and CDR2 SYGVKD.

V and J are TRBV5-6 and TRBJ2-7; no reliable D call. Germline V CDR1 and CDR2: SGHDT, YYEEEE. The CDR3 covers 15 residues. The germline V and J ends were trimmed by 5 bases and 0 bases, with 15 bases remaining between them. The CDR3 loop is CASRGEHVSSYEQYF. The DNA for the CDR3 is TGTGCCAGCAGAGGAGAACACGTATCCTCCTACGAGCAGTACTTC. The variable domain in full, with the rest retrieved from reference TRBV5-6 and TRBJ2-7, is DAGVTQSPTHLIKTRGQQVTLRCSPKSGHDTVSWYQQALGQGPQFIFQYYEEEERQRGNFPDRFSGHQFPNYSSELNVNALLLGDSALYLCASRGEHVSSYEQYFGPGTRLTVT.

The chain joins TRBV10-3 to TRBJ2-7; maybe TRBD2 (6 bases). Germline V lookup: CDR1 ENHRY, CDR2 SYGVKD. This CDR3 comprises 13 residues. Trimming removed 10 bases at V and 4 bases at J, with 17 bases between. This chain's CDR3 is CANLRDSRYEQYF. CDR3 nucleotides: TGTGCCAACCTCCGGGACTCGAGATACGAGCAGTACTTC.

The chain employs TRBV6-2 or TRBV6-3 and TRBJ1-5; D is unresolved. Germline V lookup: CDR1 MNHEY, CDR2 SVGEGT. Trimming took 6 bases from V and 1 from J, leaving 13 bases between them. This CDR3 has 15 amino acids. The CDR3: CASSLGTWSNQPQHF. CDR3 nucleotide sequence: TGTGCCAGCAGCCTGGGAACGTGGAGCAATCAGCCCCAGCATTTT.

The chain combines TRBV15 with TRBJ2-6; the D gene is possibly TRBD1 (6 bases). This CDR3 is 18 amino acids long. The germline V gene has CDR1 LNHNV and CDR2 YYDKDF (reference sequence). Trimming left V 0 bases short and J 3 bases short, with 15 bases between. CDR3 residues: CATSRDTNREFGANVLTF. The DNA for the CDR3 is TGTGCCACCAGCAGAGATACAAACAGGGAATTTGGGGCCAACGTCCTGACTTTC.

This clonotype was seen at least ten times. The J gene is TRBJ1-1, the V gene TRBV7-2; TRBD1 aligns across 7 bases. CDR1 and CDR2 (germline): SGHTA, FQGNSA. The CDR3 spans 15 residues. Trimming removed 2 bases from V and 0 bases from J; junction bases left unmatched: 3. CDR3 nucleotide sequence: TGTGCCAGCAGCTTATTGACAGGGTTGAACACTGAAGCTTTCTTT. It translates to CASSLLTGLNTEAFF.

The sample holds many counts of this clonotype. The chain carries TRBV7-9 and TRBJ1-3, with a weak D call TRBD1 (6 bases). This CDR3 region has 17 residues. The V gene's germline CDR1 is SEHNR and CDR2 FQNEAQ (reference sequence). The germline V and J ends were trimmed by 5 bases and 0 bases, with 17 bases remaining between them. The chain's CDR3 is CASSRRTALSSGNTIYF. CDR3 coding DNA: TGTGCCAGCAGCCGACGGACAGCTTTATCCTCTGGAAACACCATATATTTT.